A single sample gave rise to the 10 T cell receptor beta chains below, sequenced in a study of T cell responses to AZD1222 COVID-19 vaccine (dated by TCRdb to the early 2020s). Library preparation was by the immunoSEQ multiplex PCR assay. In its TCRdb copy, this immuneACCESS table keeps in-frame sequences only and misses some clones. Where compared with another copy, unresolved V genes explain less than half of these, and the others have no known cause. The sample records approximately 200,000 clones, 94% of which are singletons. The ten most abundant clones make up approximately 1.5% of the sample. The time point label, as the study defines it: about 28 days (+/-7) after the second vaccine dose. Interpreted using the paper, the treatment or condition label stands for: meningococcal conjugate vaccine given as trial control. The source material was peripheral blood, sampled 28 days after the second dose of the MenACWY control vaccine. These receptors all stem from an adult who received the MenACWY meningococcal vaccine as a control.

The chain couples TRBV2 to TRBJ2-2; D gene uncertain. V dropped 3 bases and J dropped 1 base, with 6 bases sitting between them. Germline V gives CDR1 SNHLY, CDR2 FYNNEI. The CDR3 spans 14 residues. CDR3 loop: CASSDPGNTGELFF. For the CDR3, the DNA is TGTGCCAGCAGTGACCCGGGGAACACCGGGGAGCTGTTTTTT.

The chain recombines TRBV28 with TRBJ1-5; TRBD1 is a possible D gene (6 bases). The CDR3 spans 17 residues. Germline V gene data show CDR1 as MDHEN and CDR2 as SYDVKM. V dropped 5 bases and J dropped 2 bases, with 19 bases sitting between them. The CDR3 sequence: CASSQLQGWEGNQPQHF. The CDR3 coding sequence is TGTGCCAGCAGTCAACTACAGGGCTGGGAGGGCAATCAGCCCCAGCATTTT.

The gene calls are TRBV27 and TRBJ2-2, with D possibly being TRBD1 or TRBD2 (5 bases each). The CDR3 spans 13 residues. The V end lost 6 bases, the J end lost 10 bases, and 15 bases lay between the germline ends. Germline loops: CDR1 MNHEY, CDR2 SMNVEV (reference sequence). CDR3 in amino acids: CASRRDPPAELFF. Here the CDR3 DNA reads TGTGCCAGCAGACGGGACCCCCCTGCGGAGCTGTTTTTT.

The J gene is TRBJ1-4, the V gene TRBV5-1; 7 bases line up with TRBD1. Per the germline V gene, CDR1 is SGHRS and CDR2 is YFSETQ. The trim removed 2 bases at V and 5 bases at J, leaving 6 bases unmatched. The CDR3 runs 15 residues. The CDR3 sequence is CASSLRTGLNEKLFF. The DNA for the CDR3 is TGCGCCAGCAGCTTACGGACAGGATTAAATGAAAAACTGTTTTTT. Filled out from reference TRBV5-1 and TRBJ1-4, the complete variable domain reads KAGVTQTPRYLIKTRGQQVTLSCSPISGHRSVSWYQQTPGQGLQFLFEYFSETQRNKGNFPGRFSGRQFSNSRSEMNVSTLELGDSALYLCASSLRTGLNEKLFFGSGTQLSVL.

The CDR3 spells CASSWRDGEAFF. The CDR3 region has the DNA TGTGCCAGCAGTTGGAGGGACGGTGAAGCTTTCTTT. The chain is built from TRBV28 and TRBJ1-1, with D maybe TRBD1 (5 bases). The CDR3 is made up of 12 amino acids. The V end was cut by 4 bases, the J end by 7 bases, with 10 bases between. Germline-derived CDR1 and CDR2 are MDHEN and SYDVKM. The whole variable domain, remainder taken from reference TRBV28 and TRBJ1-1, is DVKVTQSSRYLVKRTGEKVFLECVQDMDHENMFWYRQDPGLGLRLIYFSYDVKMKEKGDIPEGYSVSREKKERFSLILESASTNQTSMYLCASSWRDGEAFFGQGTRLTVV.

The gene calls are TRBV4-2 and TRBJ2-3; D might be TRBD2 (6 bases). Germline V gene lookup returns CDR1 LGHNA and CDR2 YNFKEQ. The CDR3 runs 14 residues. V gave up 1 base and J gave up 6 bases, with 11 bases separating them. CDR3 residues: CASSQVTSSDTQYF. For the CDR3, the DNA is TGTGCCAGCAGCCAAGTCACTAGCTCGGATACGCAGTATTTT.

This rearrangement joins TRBV11-2 to TRBJ2-1; 12 bases align to TRBD2. The CDR3 is 15 amino acids. Trimming cost V 0 bases and J 9 bases; bases outside gene matches: 3. Germline CDR1 is SGHAT and CDR2 is FQNNGV. CDR3 nucleotides: TGTGCCAGCAGCTTAGAACTAGCGGGAGGTGGTGAGCAGTTCTTC. Its protein is CASSLELAGGGEQFF.

The chain recombines TRBV3-1 (or the pseudogene TRBV3-2) with TRBJ2-7, with D perhaps TRBD2 (7 bases). The CDR3 has 14 amino acids. V gave up 4 bases and J gave up 5 bases, with 15 bases separating them. Germline CDR1 reads LGHDT; CDR2 reads YNNKEL (reference sequence). CDR3 protein: CASSRQGGGNEQYF. Here the CDR3 DNA reads TGTGCCAGCAGCCGCCAAGGGGGGGGGAACGAGCAGTACTTC.

This chain links TRBV2 with TRBJ1-5; no firm D call. Germline V gene data show CDR1 as SNHLY and CDR2 as FYNNEI. Trimming took off 0 bases at V and 0 bases at J, with 3 bases between the two ends. The CDR3 totals 14 residues. The CDR3 DNA follows: TGTGCCAGCAGTGAAGCAGATAGCAATCAGCCCCAGCATTTT. It codes for CASSEADSNQPQHF.

The chain is built from TRBV6-5 and TRBJ2-5, with D maybe TRBD2 (6 bases). The V and J ends lost 2 bases and 1 base respectively, with 14 bases between them. Germline V gene data show CDR1 as MNHEY and CDR2 as SVGAGI. CDR3 size: 16 residues. The CDR3 spells CASSYGTGVGQETQYF. In DNA, the CDR3 is TGTGCCAGCAGTTACGGGACTGGGGTAGGCCAAGAGACCCAGTACTTC.